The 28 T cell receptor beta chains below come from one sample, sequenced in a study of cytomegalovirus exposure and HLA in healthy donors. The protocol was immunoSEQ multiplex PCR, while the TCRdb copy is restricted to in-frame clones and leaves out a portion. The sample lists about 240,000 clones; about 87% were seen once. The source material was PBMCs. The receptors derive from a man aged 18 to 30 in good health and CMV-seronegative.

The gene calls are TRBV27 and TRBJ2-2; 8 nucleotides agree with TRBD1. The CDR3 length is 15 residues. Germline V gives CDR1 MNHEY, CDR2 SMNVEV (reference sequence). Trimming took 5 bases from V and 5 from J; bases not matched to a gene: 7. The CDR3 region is CASSVGQVKTGELFF. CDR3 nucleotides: TGTGCCAGCAGTGTGGGACAGGTGAAAACCGGGGAGCTGTTTTTT.

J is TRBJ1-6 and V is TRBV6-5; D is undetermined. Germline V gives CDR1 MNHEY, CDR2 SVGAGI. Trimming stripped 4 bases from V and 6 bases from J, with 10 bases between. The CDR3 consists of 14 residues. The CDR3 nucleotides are TGTGCCAGCAGTTCCCGACTGACTAATTCACCCCTCCACTTT. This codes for CASSSRLTNSPLHF.

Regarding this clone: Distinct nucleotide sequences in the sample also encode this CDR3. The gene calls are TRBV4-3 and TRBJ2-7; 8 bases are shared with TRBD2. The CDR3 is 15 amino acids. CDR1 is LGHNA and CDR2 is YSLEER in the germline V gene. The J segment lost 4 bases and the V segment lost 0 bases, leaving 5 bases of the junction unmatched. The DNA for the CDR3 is TGCGCCAGCAGCCAAGAGCCCAGCGGGAGTTACGAGCAGTACTTC. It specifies CASSQEPSGSYEQYF.

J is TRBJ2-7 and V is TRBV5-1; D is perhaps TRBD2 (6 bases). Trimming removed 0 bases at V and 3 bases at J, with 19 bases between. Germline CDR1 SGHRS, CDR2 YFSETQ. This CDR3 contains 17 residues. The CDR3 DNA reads TGCGCCAGCAGCTTGGCGAGCGGAGGGCAGGGCCTCTACGAGCAGTACTTC. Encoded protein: CASSLASGGQGLYEQYF.

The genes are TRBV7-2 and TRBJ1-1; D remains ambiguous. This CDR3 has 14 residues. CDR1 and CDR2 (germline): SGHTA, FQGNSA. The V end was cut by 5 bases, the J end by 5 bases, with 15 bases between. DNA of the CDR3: TGTGCCAGCAGCCTCGAGAGCCACAGAACTGAAGCTTTCTTT. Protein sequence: CASSLESHRTEAFF. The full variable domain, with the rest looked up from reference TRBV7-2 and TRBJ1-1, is GAGVSQSPSNKVTEKGKDVELRCDPISGHTALYWYRQSLGQGLEFLIYFQGNSAPDKSGLPSDRFSAERTGGSVSTLTIQRTQQEDSAVYLCASSLESHRTEAFFGQGTRLTVV.

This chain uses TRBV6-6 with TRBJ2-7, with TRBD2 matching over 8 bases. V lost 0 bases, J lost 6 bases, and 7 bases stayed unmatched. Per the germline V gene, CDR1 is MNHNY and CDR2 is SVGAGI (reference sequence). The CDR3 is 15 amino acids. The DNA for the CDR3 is TGTGCCAGCAGTTACTCCCACGGGGGGGCTAGCGAGCAGTACTTC. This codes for CASSYSHGGASEQYF.

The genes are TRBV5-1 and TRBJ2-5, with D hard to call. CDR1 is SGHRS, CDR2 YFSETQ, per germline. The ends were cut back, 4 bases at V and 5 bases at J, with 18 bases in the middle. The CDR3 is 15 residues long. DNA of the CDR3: TGCGCCAGCAGCGTGGGCCCGCGGCAGCAGGAGACCCAGTACTTC. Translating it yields CASSVGPRQQETQYF.

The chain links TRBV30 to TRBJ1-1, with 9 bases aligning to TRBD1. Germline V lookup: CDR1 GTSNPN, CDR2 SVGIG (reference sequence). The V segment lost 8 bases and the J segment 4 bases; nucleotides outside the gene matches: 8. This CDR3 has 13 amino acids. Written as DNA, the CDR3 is TGTGCCGGGACAGGGTTGATCGGCACTGAAGCTTTCTTT. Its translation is CAGTGLIGTEAFF.

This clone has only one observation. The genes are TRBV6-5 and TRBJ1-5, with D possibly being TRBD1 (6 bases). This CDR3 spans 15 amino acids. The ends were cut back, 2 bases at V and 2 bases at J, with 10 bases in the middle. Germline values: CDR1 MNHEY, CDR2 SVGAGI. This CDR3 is CASSYGGAGNQPQHF. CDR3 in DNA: TGTGCCAGCAGTTACGGGGGGGCCGGCAATCAGCCCCAGCATTTT.

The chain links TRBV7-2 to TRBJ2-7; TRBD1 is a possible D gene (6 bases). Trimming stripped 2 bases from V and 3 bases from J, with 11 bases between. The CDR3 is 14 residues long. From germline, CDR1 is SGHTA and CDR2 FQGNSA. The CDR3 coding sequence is TGTGCCAGCAGCTTAATAGTCAGGGGCTACGAGCAGTACTTC. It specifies CASSLIVRGYEQYF. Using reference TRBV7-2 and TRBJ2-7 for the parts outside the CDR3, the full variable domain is GAGVSQSPSNKVTEKGKDVELRCDPISGHTALYWYRQSLGQGLEFLIYFQGNSAPDKSGLPSDRFSAERTGGSVSTLTIQRTQQEDSAVYLCASSLIVRGYEQYFGPGTRLTVT.

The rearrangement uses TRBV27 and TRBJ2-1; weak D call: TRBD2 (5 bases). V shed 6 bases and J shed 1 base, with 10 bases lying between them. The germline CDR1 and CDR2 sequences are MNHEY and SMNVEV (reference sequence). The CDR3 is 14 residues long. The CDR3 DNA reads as TGTGCCAGCAGACGTACGGGGTCCTACAATGAGCAGTTCTTC. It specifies CASRRTGSYNEQFF.

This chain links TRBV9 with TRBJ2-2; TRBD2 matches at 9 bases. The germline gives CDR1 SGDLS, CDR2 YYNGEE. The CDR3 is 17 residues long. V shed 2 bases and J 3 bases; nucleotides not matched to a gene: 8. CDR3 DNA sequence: TGTGCCAGCAGCGTTGATTCAGCGGGGGGTTACACCGGGGAGCTGTTTTTT. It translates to CASSVDSAGGYTGELFF.

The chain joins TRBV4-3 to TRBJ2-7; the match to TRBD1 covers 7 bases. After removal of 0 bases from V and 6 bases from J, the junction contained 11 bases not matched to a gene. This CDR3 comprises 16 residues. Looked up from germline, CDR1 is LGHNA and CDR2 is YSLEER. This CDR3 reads CASSQEPRQGLAEQYF. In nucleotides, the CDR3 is TGCGCCAGCAGCCAAGAACCTCGACAGGGATTGGCCGAGCAGTACTTC.

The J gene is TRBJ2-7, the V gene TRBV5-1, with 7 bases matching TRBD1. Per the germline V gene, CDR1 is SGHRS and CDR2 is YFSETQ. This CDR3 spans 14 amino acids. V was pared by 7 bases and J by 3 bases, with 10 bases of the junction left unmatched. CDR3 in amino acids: CASSPGTAVYEQYF. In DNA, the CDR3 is TGCGCCAGCTCCCCCGGGACAGCTGTCTACGAGCAGTACTTC.

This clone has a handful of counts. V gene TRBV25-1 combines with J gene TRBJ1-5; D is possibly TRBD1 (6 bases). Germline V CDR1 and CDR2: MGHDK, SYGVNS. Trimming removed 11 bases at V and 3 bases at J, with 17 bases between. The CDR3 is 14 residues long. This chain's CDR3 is CASQGQGPNQPQHF. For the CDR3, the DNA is TGTGCCTCCCAGGGGCAGGGTCCCAATCAGCCCCAGCATTTT.

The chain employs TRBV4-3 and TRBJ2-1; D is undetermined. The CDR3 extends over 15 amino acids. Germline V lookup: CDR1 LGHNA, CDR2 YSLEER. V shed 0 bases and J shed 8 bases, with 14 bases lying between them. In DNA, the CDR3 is TGCGCCAGCAGCCAAGACGACGGAGTATTTGATGAGCAGTTCTTC. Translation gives CASSQDDGVFDEQFF.

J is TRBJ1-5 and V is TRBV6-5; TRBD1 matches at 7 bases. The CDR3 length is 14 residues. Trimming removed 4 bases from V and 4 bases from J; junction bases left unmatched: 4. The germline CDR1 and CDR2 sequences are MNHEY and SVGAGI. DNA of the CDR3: TGTGCCAGCAGTTTACAACAGGGGAATCAGCCCCAGCATTTT. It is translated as CASSLQQGNQPQHF.

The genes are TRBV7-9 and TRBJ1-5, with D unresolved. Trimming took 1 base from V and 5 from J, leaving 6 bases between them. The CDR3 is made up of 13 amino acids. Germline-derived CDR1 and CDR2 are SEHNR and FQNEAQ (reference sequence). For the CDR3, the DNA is TGTGCCAGCAGCTTAGTGGCCGATCAGCCCCAGCATTTT. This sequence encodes CASSLVADQPQHF. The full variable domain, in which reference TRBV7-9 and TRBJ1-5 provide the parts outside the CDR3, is DTGVSQNPRHKITKRGQNVTFRCDPISEHNRLYWYRQTLGQGPEFLTYFQNEAQLEKSRLLSDRFSAERPKGSFSTLEIQRTEQGDSAMYLCASSLVADQPQHFGDGTRLSIL.

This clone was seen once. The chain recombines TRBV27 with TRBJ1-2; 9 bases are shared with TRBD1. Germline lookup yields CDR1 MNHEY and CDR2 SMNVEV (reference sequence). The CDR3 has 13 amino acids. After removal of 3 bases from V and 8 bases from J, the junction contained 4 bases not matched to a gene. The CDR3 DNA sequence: TGTGCCAGCAGTTTCGGGACAGGGAGCGGCTACACCTTC. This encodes CASSFGTGSGYTF.

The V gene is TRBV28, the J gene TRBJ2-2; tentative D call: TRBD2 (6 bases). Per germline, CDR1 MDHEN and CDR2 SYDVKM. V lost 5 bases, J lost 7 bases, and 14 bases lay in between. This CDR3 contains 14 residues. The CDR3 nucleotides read TGTGCCAGCAGTAGTGGCGGGATAGGCGGGGAGCTGTTTTTT. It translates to CASSSGGIGGELFF.

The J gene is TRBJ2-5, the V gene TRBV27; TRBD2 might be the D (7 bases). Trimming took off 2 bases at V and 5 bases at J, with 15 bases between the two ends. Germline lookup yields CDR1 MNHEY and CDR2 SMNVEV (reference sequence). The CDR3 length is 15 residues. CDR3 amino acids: CASSLRLGGRETQYF. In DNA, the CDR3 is TGTGCCAGCAGTTTAAGGCTCGGGGGGCGGGAGACCCAGTACTTC.

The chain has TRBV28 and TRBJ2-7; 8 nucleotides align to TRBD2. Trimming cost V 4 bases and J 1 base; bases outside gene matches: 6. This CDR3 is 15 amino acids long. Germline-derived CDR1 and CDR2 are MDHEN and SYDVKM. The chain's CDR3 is CASSSPRLASYEQYF. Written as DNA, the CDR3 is TGTGCCAGCAGTTCCCCGAGACTAGCGTCCTACGAGCAGTACTTC.

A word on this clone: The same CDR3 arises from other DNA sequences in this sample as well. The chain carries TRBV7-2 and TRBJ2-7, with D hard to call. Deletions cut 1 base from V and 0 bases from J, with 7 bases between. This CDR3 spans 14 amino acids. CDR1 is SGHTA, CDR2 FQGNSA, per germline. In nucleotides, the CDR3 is TGTGCCAGCAGCTTAGGGGCAGGCTCCTACGAGCAGTACTTC. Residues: CASSLGAGSYEQYF.

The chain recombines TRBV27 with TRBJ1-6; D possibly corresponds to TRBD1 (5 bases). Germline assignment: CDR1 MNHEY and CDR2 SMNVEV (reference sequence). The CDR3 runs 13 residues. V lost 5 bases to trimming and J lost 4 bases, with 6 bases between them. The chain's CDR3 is CASSGAYNSPLHF. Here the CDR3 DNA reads TGTGCCAGCAGTGGGGCTTATAATTCACCCCTCCACTTT.

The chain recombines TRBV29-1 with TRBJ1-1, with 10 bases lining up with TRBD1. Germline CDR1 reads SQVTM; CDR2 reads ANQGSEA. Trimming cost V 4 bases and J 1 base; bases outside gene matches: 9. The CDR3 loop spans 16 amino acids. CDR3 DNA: TGCAGCGTTGGCGTGACAGGGGGCGTTGGGAACACTGAAGCTTTCTTT. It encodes CSVGVTGGVGNTEAFF.

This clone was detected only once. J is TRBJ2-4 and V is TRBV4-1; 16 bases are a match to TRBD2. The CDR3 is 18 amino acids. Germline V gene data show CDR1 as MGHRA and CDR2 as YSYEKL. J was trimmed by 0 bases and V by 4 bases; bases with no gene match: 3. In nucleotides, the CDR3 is TGCGCCAGCAGCCCGGGACTAGCGGGAGGGCTAGCCAAAAACATTCAGTACTTC. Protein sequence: CASSPGLAGGLAKNIQYF.

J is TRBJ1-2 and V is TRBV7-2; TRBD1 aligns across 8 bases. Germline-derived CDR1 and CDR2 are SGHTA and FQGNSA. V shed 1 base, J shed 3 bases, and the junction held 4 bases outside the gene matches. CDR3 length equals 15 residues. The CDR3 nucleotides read TGTGCCAGCAGCTTAGAAAGGACAGGGTACTATGGCTACACCTTC. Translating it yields CASSLERTGYYGYTF. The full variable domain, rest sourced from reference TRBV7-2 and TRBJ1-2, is GAGVSQSPSNKVTEKGKDVELRCDPISGHTALYWYRQSLGQGLEFLIYFQGNSAPDKSGLPSDRFSAERTGGSVSTLTIQRTQQEDSAVYLCASSLERTGYYGYTFGSGTRLTVV.

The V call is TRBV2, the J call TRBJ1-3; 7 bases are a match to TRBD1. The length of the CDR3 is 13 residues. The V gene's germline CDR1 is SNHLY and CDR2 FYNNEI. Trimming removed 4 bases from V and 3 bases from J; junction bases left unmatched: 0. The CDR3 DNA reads TGTGCCAGCAGTGCAGGGGGTGGAAACACCATATATTTT. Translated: CASSAGGGNTIYF.